This T cell receptor beta chain emerged from a study of cytomegalovirus exposure and HLA in healthy donors. Findings and caveats of the study: TCR sequences were mostly rare, though some public TCRs occurred in many donors.

Details on this clone: Antigen unknown.

Generated by immunoSEQ multiplex PCR, the TCRdb table keeps only in-frame clones and is missing some. The sample consists of fewer than 350,000 clones, roughly 88% of them appearing once. Separate from the approximately 700-subject first cohort was the roughly 120-subject validation cohort, to which the donors belonged. The germline gives CDR1 SGHRS, CDR2 YFSETQ. The CDR3 has 17 residues. The V gene end was trimmed by 4 bases and the J gene end by 4 bases; junction bases not matched to a gene: 6. The specimen was PBMCs. The rearrangement joins TRBV5-1 to TRBJ2-1, with 15 positions matching TRBD2. The sequence came from a woman younger than 30 in good health and CMV-seronegative. The DNA of the CDR3 is TGCGCCAGCAGCCGGGGACTAGCGGGAGGAAGGTACAATGAGCAGTTCTTC. It is translated as CASSRGLAGGRYNEQFF.